Sequencing of this T cell receptor (beta chain) was carried out in a study of human T cells and chemical hapten exposure. What the library attached to individual cDNA molecules were unique molecular identifiers. Original processing notes: The number of TCRs in each sample had a median of approximately 96,000 and spanned 23,224 to 690,600. TCRdb processed the RACE reads anew with MiXCR; each CDR3 protein has one entry. Clone size and V and J calls follow TCRdb, not the original study. The sample shows around 130,000 distinct CDR3 sequences, approximately 9.5% of them seen only once. Time point given: healthy volunteer bleed at 2 weeks. Someone pulled total RNA out of unfractionated whole blood. Per the germline V gene, CDR1 is SGHTA and CDR2 is FQGNSA. The V and J ends lost 6 bases and 7 bases respectively, with 19 bases between them. The CDR3 is 15 residues long. Study conclusions and caveats: The study found that DPC sensitization did not change TCRs above 1 in 1000 frequency.

This clonotype appeared many times. The antigen is not known. The genes are TRBV7-2 and TRBJ2-1, with unresolved D. The sequence derives from a male donor in good health. Some clones in this sample may be carry-over from other donors' samples. Sequences were obtained from whole blood. The CDR3 region is CASSPIETGKNEQFF. The CDR3 DNA reads TGTGCCAGCAGTCCAATCGAGACTGGAAAGAATGAGCAGTTCTTC.